This T cell receptor beta chain came from a study of CD8+ T cells in alopecia areata. cDNA prepared by RNA extraction and subsequent reverse transcription served as the template for sequencing. Repertoires were generated with immunoSEQ multiplex PCR, while TCRdb's copy carries only in-frame clones and drops some. The data hold roughly 180,000 clones, with approximately 62% observed a single time. The CDR3 spans 15 residues. CDR1 is LNHNV and CDR2 is YYDKDF in the germline V gene (reference sequence). After removal of 2 bases from V and 3 bases from J, the junction contained 4 bases not matched to a gene.

The clonotype comes from a human donor with alopecia areata. This specimen was CD4+ T cells sorted from blood, taken at week 0. The genes are TRBV15 and TRBJ2-7; TRBD1 agrees at 10 bases. The DNA of the CDR3 is TGTGCCACCAGCAGACCCGGACAGGGGGACTACGAGCAGTACTTC. This codes for CATSRPGQGDYEQYF.